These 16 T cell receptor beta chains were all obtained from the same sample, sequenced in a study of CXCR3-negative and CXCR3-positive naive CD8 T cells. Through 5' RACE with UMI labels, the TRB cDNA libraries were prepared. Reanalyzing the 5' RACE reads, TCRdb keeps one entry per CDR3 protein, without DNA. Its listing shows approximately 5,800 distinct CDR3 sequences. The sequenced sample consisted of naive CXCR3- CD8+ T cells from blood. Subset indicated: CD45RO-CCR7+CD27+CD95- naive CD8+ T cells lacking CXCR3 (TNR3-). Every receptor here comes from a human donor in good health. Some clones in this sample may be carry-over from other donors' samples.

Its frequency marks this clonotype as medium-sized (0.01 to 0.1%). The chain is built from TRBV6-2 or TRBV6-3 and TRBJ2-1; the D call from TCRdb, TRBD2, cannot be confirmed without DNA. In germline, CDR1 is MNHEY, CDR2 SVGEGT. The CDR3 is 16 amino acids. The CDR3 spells CASSLGLAGENYEQFF.

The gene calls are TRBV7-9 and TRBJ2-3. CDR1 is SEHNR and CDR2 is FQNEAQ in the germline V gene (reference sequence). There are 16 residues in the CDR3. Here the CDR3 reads CASSLEEITSTDTQYF.

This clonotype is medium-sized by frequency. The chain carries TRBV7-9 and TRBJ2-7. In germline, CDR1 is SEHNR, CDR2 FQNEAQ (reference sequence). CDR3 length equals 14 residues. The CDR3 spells CASCASGSSYEQYF.

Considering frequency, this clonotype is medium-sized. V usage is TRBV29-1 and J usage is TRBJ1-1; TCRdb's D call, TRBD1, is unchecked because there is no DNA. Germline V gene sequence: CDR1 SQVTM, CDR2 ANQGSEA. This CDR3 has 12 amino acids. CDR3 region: CSEQGLNTEAFF.

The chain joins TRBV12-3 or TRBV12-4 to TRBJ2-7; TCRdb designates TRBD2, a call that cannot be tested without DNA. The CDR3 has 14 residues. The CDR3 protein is CASSFVLAESEQYF.

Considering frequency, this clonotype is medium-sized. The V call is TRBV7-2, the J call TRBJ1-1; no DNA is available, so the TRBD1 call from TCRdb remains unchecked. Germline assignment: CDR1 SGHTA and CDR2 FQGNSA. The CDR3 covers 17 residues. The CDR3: CASSLHNPHRIDTEAFF. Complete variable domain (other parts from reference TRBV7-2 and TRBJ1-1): GAGVSQSPSNKVTEKGKDVELRCDPISGHTALYWYRQSLGQGLEFLIYFQGNSAPDKSGLPSDRFSAERTGGSVSTLTIQRTQQEDSAVYLCASSLHNPHRIDTEAFFGQGTRLTVV.

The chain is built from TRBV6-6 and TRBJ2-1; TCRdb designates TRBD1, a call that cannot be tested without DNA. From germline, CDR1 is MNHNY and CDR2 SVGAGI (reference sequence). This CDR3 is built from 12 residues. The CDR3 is CASSLARGEQFF.

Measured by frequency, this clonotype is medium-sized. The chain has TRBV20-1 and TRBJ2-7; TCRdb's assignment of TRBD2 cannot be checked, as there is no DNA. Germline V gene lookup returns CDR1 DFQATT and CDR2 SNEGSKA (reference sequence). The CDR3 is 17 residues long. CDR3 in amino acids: CSARAGSSGRWNYEQYF.

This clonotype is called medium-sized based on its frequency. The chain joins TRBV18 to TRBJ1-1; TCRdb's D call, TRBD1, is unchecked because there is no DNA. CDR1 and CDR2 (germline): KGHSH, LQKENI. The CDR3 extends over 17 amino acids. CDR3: CASSLSGQGERNTEAFF.

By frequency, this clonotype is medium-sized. The CDR3 loop is CASSFTGTGGPDTQYF. V usage is TRBV7-9 and J usage is TRBJ2-3; no DNA is available, so the TRBD1 call from TCRdb remains unchecked. The germline V gene encodes CDR1 SEHNR and CDR2 FQNEAQ (reference sequence). The CDR3 is 16 residues long.

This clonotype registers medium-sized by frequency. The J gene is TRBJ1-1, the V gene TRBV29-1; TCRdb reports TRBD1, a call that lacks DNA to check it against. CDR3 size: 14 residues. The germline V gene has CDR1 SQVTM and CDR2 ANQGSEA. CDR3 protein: CSVRGDGLNTEAFF.

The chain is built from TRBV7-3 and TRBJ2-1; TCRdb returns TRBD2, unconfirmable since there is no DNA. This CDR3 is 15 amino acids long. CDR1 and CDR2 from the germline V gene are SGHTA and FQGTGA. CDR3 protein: CASSFTSGSLDEQFF. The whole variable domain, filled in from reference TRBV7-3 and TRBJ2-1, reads GAGVSQTPSNKVTEKGKYVELRCDPISGHTALYWYRQSLGQGPEFLIYFQGTGAADDSGLPNDRFFAVRPEGSVSTLKIQRTERGDSAVYLCASSFTSGSLDEQFFGPGTRLTVL.

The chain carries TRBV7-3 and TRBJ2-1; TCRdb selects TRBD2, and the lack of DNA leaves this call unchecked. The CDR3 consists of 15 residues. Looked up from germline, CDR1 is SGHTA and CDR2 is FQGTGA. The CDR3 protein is CASSSLAGSGNEQFF.

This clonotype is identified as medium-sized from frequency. CDR3 residues: CASSWTSGAYGYTF. This rearrangement joins TRBV12-3 or TRBV12-4 to TRBJ1-2; the TRBD1 assignment by TCRdb is unverifiable without DNA. This CDR3 comprises 14 residues.

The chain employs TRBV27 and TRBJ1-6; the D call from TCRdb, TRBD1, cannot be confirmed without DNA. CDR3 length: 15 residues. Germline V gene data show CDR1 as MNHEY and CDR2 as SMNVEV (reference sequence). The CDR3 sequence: CASSFLGGYNSPLHF.

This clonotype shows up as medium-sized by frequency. The CDR3 reads CASSLAEQGAEETQYF. The rearrangement links TRBV7-9 to TRBJ2-5; TCRdb's D call of TRBD1 is untestable without DNA. Germline CDR1 is SEHNR and CDR2 is FQNEAQ (reference sequence). This CDR3 has 16 amino acids.